One and the same sample provided the 16 T cell receptor beta chains below, sequenced in a study of T cell responses to AZD1222 COVID-19 vaccine. Clones were sequenced by immunoSEQ multiplex PCR, and TCRdb holds only the in-frame ones, with some missing. Of about 100,000 clones in the sample, 88% were seen once. Sequences were derived from peripheral blood, sampled on day 0 of AZD1222 vaccination. All receptors derive from an adult in good health.

The genes are TRBV5-1 and TRBJ2-1, with D perhaps being TRBD1 or TRBD2 (5 bases each). V was pared by 3 bases and J by 0 bases, with 13 bases between. This CDR3 region has 16 residues. Germline V gene data show CDR1 as SGHRS and CDR2 as YFSETQ. CDR3 region: CASSSGLGPSYNEQFF. CDR3 nucleotide sequence: TGCGCCAGCAGCTCGGGCCTGGGACCCTCCTACAATGAGCAGTTCTTC.

The chain joins TRBV2 to TRBJ1-6; possibly TRBD1 for D (5 bases). Germline CDR1 and CDR2: SNHLY and FYNNEI. The CDR3 runs to 14 residues. V gave up 1 base and J gave up 10 bases, with 11 bases separating them. The CDR3 loop is CASSEEGPQSPLHF. For the CDR3, the DNA is TGTGCCAGCAGTGAAGAGGGACCGCAATCACCCCTCCACTTT.

This clone was detected ten times or more. This rearrangement joins TRBV23-1 to TRBJ2-1; no clear D. TRBV23-1 is an ORF for which the function is uncertain. The CDR3 is 13 residues long. The germline V and J ends were trimmed by 10 bases and 3 bases, with 13 bases remaining between them. The CDR3 bases are TGCGCCACCGAAAGGGCTAACTACAATGAGCAGTTCTTC. Translating gives CATERANYNEQFF.

The chain joins TRBV5-1 to TRBJ2-3; 9 bases map to TRBD2. The V gene end was trimmed by 0 bases and the J gene end by 5 bases; junction bases not matched to a gene: 10. The V gene's germline CDR1 is SGHRS and CDR2 YFSETQ. The CDR3 has 17 residues. In DNA, the CDR3 is TGCGCCAGCAGCTTGGGTAGCGGGAGCGATGTGGGAGATACGCAGTATTTT. Protein: CASSLGSGSDVGDTQYF.

The chain recombines TRBV10-3 with TRBJ1-1; D ambiguous. Germline V gene lookup returns CDR1 ENHRY and CDR2 SYGVKD. The length of the CDR3 is 11 residues. V was pared by 4 bases and J by 3 bases, with 3 bases between. This chain's CDR3 is CAISGHTEAFF. The CDR3 coding sequence is TGTGCCATCAGTGGACACACTGAAGCTTTCTTT.

This sequence joins TRBV7-8 and TRBJ2-3; D gene ambiguous. The CDR3 is made up of 15 amino acids. With 1 base removed from V and 0 bases from J, the gap between germline ends came to 8 bases. Germline V gene sequence: CDR1 SGHVS, CDR2 FQNEAQ. The CDR3 nucleotides read TGTGCCAGCAGCTTAGGGGAATCTAGCACAGATACGCAGTATTTT. Translated: CASSLGESSTDTQYF.

The chain couples TRBV18 to TRBJ2-7; no firm D call. Germline CDR1 reads KGHSH; CDR2 reads LQKENI. The CDR3 has 14 residues. Between the trimmed V and J ends, which lost 0 bases and 3 bases, there was a span of 9 bases. Written as DNA, the CDR3 is TGTGCCAGCTCACCACCAGGAAGTTTCTACGAGCAGTACTTC. As protein: CASSPPGSFYEQYF.

This clone was seen only a few times. The V gene is TRBV5-5, the J gene TRBJ1-5; D is possibly TRBD1 (5 bases). The V end was cut by 4 bases, the J end by 0 bases, with 14 bases between. Per germline, CDR1 SGHKS and CDR2 YYEKEE (reference sequence). CDR3 size: 16 residues. CDR3: CASSPDTENSNQPQHF. The CDR3 DNA is TGTGCCAGCAGCCCGGACACCGAGAATAGCAATCAGCCCCAGCATTTT.

The gene calls are TRBV4-2 and TRBJ2-7; 12 nucleotides match TRBD2. V lost 0 bases to trimming and J lost 6 bases; unmatched junction nucleotides: 12. The germline V gene has CDR1 LGHNA and CDR2 YNFKEQ. The CDR3 totals 18 residues. The CDR3 is CASSQDKGLAGRGREQYF. In nucleotides, the CDR3 is TGTGCCAGCAGCCAAGATAAAGGACTAGCGGGAAGGGGGCGCGAGCAGTACTTC.

The chain uses TRBV7-2 and TRBJ2-2; maybe TRBD1 (5 bases). Per germline, CDR1 SGHTA and CDR2 FQGNSA. This CDR3 spans 13 amino acids. V lost 6 bases and J lost 6, with 11 bases in between. CDR3 sequence reads: CASRPGISGELFF. In nucleotides, the CDR3 is TGTGCCAGCAGGCCAGGGATTTCCGGGGAGCTGTTTTTT.

The V and J genes are TRBV12-3 or TRBV12-4 and TRBJ2-1; 8 nucleotides agree with TRBD1. The CDR3 covers 13 residues. V dropped 4 bases and J dropped 10; count of bases not matched to a gene: 6. The CDR3 nucleotides are TGTGCCAGCAGTTCCCCAGGGGGCCCCGAGCAGTTCTTC. Protein sequence: CASSSPGGPEQFF.

The chain joins TRBV4-1 to TRBJ2-1, with 11 nucleotides matching TRBD2. The V and J ends lost 4 bases and 2 bases, in that order; junction bases with no gene match: 4. The CDR3 length is 16 residues. In germline, CDR1 is MGHRA, CDR2 YSYEKL. The CDR3 sequence is CASSLVLAGAYNEQFF. The CDR3 region has the DNA TGCGCCAGCAGCCTCGTACTAGCGGGAGCCTACAATGAGCAGTTCTTC.

V gene TRBV10-3 combines with J gene TRBJ1-5; D gene uncertain. Trimming shortened V by 4 bases and J by 7 bases, and 11 bases separated the two germline ends. Germline CDR1 is ENHRY and CDR2 is SYGVKD. The length of the CDR3 is 13 residues. Here the CDR3 reads CAISVDREQPQHF. CDR3 coding DNA: TGTGCCATCAGTGTGGACCGAGAACAGCCCCAGCATTTT.

J is TRBJ1-5 and V is TRBV4-1; D is possibly TRBD1 (5 bases). Germline CDR1 MGHRA, CDR2 YSYEKL. V shed 3 bases and J shed 2 bases, with 17 bases lying between them. The CDR3 extends over 17 amino acids. The CDR3 is CASSQTETRARNQPQHF. CDR3 in DNA: TGCGCCAGCAGCCAGACCGAGACCAGGGCGCGCAATCAGCCCCAGCATTTT.

Regarding this clone: Other DNA sequences in the sample encode the same CDR3. V usage is TRBV9 and J usage is TRBJ1-1; D uncertain. With 3 bases removed from V and 0 bases from J, the gap between germline ends came to 6 bases. This CDR3 is 13 amino acids long. Germline-derived CDR1 and CDR2 are SGDLS and YYNGEE. The CDR3 region is CASSEAMNTEAFF. As DNA, the CDR3 is TGTGCCAGCAGCGAGGCCATGAACACTGAAGCTTTCTTT.

This chain connects TRBV28 to TRBJ2-5; 9 bases match TRBD2. CDR3 length equals 15 residues. Looked up from germline, CDR1 is MDHEN and CDR2 is SYDVKM. V lost 2 bases and J lost 5; bases outside the gene matches: 6. Here the CDR3 DNA reads TGTGCCAGCAGTTTACCTAGCGGGATGGGGGAGACCCAGTACTTC. Amino acids: CASSLPSGMGETQYF.